Listed below are T cell receptor beta chains from one sample, sequenced in a study of blood T cell repertoires in COVID-19. Using immunoSEQ multiplex PCR, the repertoire was profiled, and TCRdb retains in-frame clones only, with some absent. Of some 170,000 clones in the sample, 70% to 80% are singletons; the top ten hold roughly 7.5%. Sequencing input: peripheral blood. All receptors derive from a man between 60 and 75 years old with acute or convalescent COVID-19. CDR3s include the opening cysteine and the closing phenylalanine or tryptophan. Each record gives: V gene, J gene, D gene, clone size, CDR3 protein, CDR3 DNA. The D gene is left open where the match is weak. Clone sizes are given selectively: once, few, many, or a class where the clone is expanded.

TRBV5-8	TRBJ1-2	TRBD1	-	CASSWGTEQDGYTF	TGTGCCAGCAGCTGGGGGACAGAGCAAGATGGCTACACCTTC
TRBV11-2	TRBJ2-7	TRBD1	-	CASSLSGTGIYEQYF	TGTGCCAGCAGCTTGTCCGGGACAGGAATCTACGAGCAGTACTTC
TRBV3-1/TRBV3-2	TRBJ2-1	TRBD2	-	CASSHQTSGHGQFF	TGTGCCAGCAGCCACCAAACTAGCGGCCATGGGCAGTTCTTC
TRBV5-8	TRBJ1-2	TRBD1	-	CASSWTLNRGFGYGYTF	TGTGCCAGCAGCTGGACACTCAACAGGGGGTTTGGCTATGGCTACACCTTC
TRBV5-6	TRBJ2-3	-	-	CASSLGTADTQYF	TGTGCCAGCAGCTTGGGTACGGCAGATACGCAGTATTTT
TRBV7-3	TRBJ1-2	TRBD1	few	CASSIDRGYGYTF	TGTGCCAGCAGCATCGACAGGGGCTATGGCTACACCTTC
TRBV18	TRBJ1-6	TRBD1	-	CASSRGQGSSPLHF	TGTGCCAGCTCCCGCGGACAGGGGAGTTCACCCCTCCACTTT
TRBV5-6	TRBJ2-5	TRBD1	-	CASSLGGTVGAGETQYF	TGTGCCAGCAGCTTGGGGGGGACAGTGGGCGCCGGGGAGACCCAGTACTTC
TRBV24-1	TRBJ1-3	-	-	CATSDPTDYSGNTIYF	TGTGCCACCAGTGATCCTACAGATTACTCTGGAAACACCATATATTTT
TRBV7-2	TRBJ2-7	TRBD1	-	CASSLVAGQGTGYEQYF	TGTGCCAGCAGCTTAGTGGCGGGACAGGGTACGGGCTACGAGCAGTACTTC
TRBV7-2	TRBJ1-2	-	-	CASSLDPGNYGYTF	TGTGCCAGCAGCTTAGACCCCGGGAACTATGGCTACACCTTC
TRBV19	TRBJ1-2	-	-	CASSIQGNYGYTF	TGTGCCAGTAGTATACAGGGTAACTATGGCTACACCTTC
TRBV3-1/TRBV3-2	TRBJ1-6	TRBD1	-	CASSQDTGTGVSPLHF	TGTGCCAGCAGCCAAGATACTGGGACAGGGGTCTCACCCCTCCACTTT
TRBV10-2	TRBJ1-1	-	-	CASSQMNTEAFF	TGCGCCAGCTCCCAGATGAACACTGAAGCTTTCTTT
TRBV29-1	TRBJ2-1	TRBD2	-	CSFWTGGHEQFF	TGCAGCTTTTGGACGGGGGGTCATGAGCAGTTCTTC
TRBV2	TRBJ1-2	-	-	CAREGDYGYTF	TGTGCCAGGGAAGGGGACTATGGCTACACCTTC
TRBV4-3	TRBJ1-3	-	-	CASSQDRNSGNTIYF	TGCGCCAGCAGCCAAGACAGAAACTCTGGAAACACCATATATTTT
TRBV7-2	TRBJ1-1	-	-	CASSTGLLNTEAFF	TGTGCCAGCAGCACAGGACTATTGAACACTGAAGCTTTCTTT
TRBV5-6	TRBJ2-7	-	-	CASSLVQSDYEQYF	TGTGCCAGCAGCTTGGTACAGTCAGACTACGAGCAGTACTTC
TRBV2	TRBJ1-2	-	-	CASSVPSRAVGYGYTF	TGTGCCAGCAGTGTCCCCTCCAGGGCCGTGGGCTATGGCTACACCTTC
TRBV19	TRBJ1-5	-	-	CASTPAGSLNQPQHF	TGTGCCAGTACCCCCGCAGGGTCCCTAAATCAGCCCCAGCATTTT
TRBV2	TRBJ2-7	TRBD1	-	CASSSPGQGYEQYF	TGTGCCAGCAGTTCCCCGGGACAGGGCTACGAGCAGTACTTC
TRBV7-3	TRBJ2-1	TRBD1	-	CASSAQGTGGYNEQFF	TGTGCCAGCAGCGCACAAGGGACAGGGGGCTACAATGAGCAGTTCTTC
TRBV10-3	TRBJ2-7	-	-	CAIRQGYEQYF	TGTGCCATCAGGCAGGGTTACGAGCAGTACTTC
TRBV5-6	TRBJ2-2	-	-	CASSPWHLPGELFF	TGTGCCAGCAGCCCGTGGCATTTACCCGGGGAGCTGTTTTTT
TRBV3-1/TRBV3-2	TRBJ1-5	-	-	CASSQDSTDYSNQPQHF	TGTGCCAGCAGCCAAGATTCAACGGACTATAGCAATCAGCCCCAGCATTTT
TRBV7-9	TRBJ2-7	TRBD1	few	CASSARDREDF	TGTGCCAGCAGCGCAAGGGACAGGGAGGACTTC
TRBV5-1	TRBJ1-2	-	-	CASSLDRLDGYTF	TGCGCCAGCAGCCTTGACAGGTTGGATGGCTACACCTTC
TRBV5-1	TRBJ1-6	-	-	CASSWGDSYNSPLHF	TGCGCCAGCAGCTGGGGGGACTCCTATAATTCACCCCTCCACTTT
TRBV9	TRBJ1-2	TRBD1	few	CASSDRGDRGYGYTF	TGTGCCAGCAGCGATAGGGGTGACAGGGGTTATGGCTACACCTTC
TRBV19	TRBJ1-3	TRBD1	-	CASRWGRGPGNTIYF	TGTGCCAGTCGATGGGGCAGGGGGCCCGGAAACACCATATATTTT
TRBV24-1	TRBJ2-7	-	-	CATSEPHLTSGQYF	TGTGCCACCAGTGAACCCCACCTGACGTCGGGGCAGTACTTC
TRBV20-1	TRBJ2-5	TRBD2	-	CSASRGLAGSETQYF	TGCAGTGCTAGTAGGGGGCTAGCGGGGAGTGAGACCCAGTACTTC
TRBV6-5	TRBJ1-1	-	-	CASRALGLTEAFF	TGTGCCAGCAGGGCTCTGGGGCTCACTGAAGCTTTCTTT
TRBV28	TRBJ1-6	-	-	CASSWQGSNSPLHF	TGTGCCAGCTCCTGGCAGGGAAGTAATTCACCCCTCCACTTT
TRBV7-3	TRBJ2-3	TRBD1	-	CASSLIGGPTDTQYF	TGTGCCAGCAGCTTAATAGGGGGCCCCACAGATACGCAGTATTTT
TRBV12-3/TRBV12-4	TRBJ2-7	-	once	CASSLRADYEQYF	TGTGCCAGCAGTTTGAGGGCAGACTACGAGCAGTACTTC
TRBV7-8	TRBJ2-7	TRBD1	once	CASSSTGSMDEQYF	TGTGCCAGCAGCTCGACAGGGAGCATGGACGAGCAGTACTTC
TRBV5-1	TRBJ1-2	TRBD1	-	CASSLGQGAMGYGYTF	TGCGCCAGCAGCTTAGGACAGGGGGCCATGGGCTATGGCTACACCTTC
TRBV27	TRBJ2-3	TRBD2	-	CASSEVSGGKDTQYF	TGTGCCAGCAGTGAGGTCAGCGGGGGGAAAGATACGCAGTATTTT
TRBV6-1	TRBJ2-5	-	-	CASSHGDLETQYF	TGTGCCAGCAGTCACGGGGATCTAGAGACCCAGTACTTC
TRBV30	TRBJ2-3	TRBD2	-	CAWSSGLAGTDTQYF	TGTGCCTGGAGTTCCGGACTAGCCGGCACAGATACGCAGTATTTT
TRBV2	TRBJ1-2	-	-	CASSVGQGFGYTF	TGTGCCAGCAGTGTAGGGCAGGGGTTTGGCTACACCTTC
TRBV19	TRBJ1-1	-	-	CASSYLNTEAFF	TGTGCCAGTAGTTACTTGAACACTGAAGCTTTCTTT
TRBV2	TRBJ2-3	-	-	CASMRTDSRTDTQYF	TGTGCCAGCATGCGGACAGACTCCAGGACAGATACGCAGTATTTT
TRBV6-5	TRBJ1-2	TRBD1	-	CASSRQGFGYTF	TGTGCCAGCAGCAGACAGGGGTTCGGCTACACCTTC
TRBV18	TRBJ1-2	-	few	CASSPPNRNYGYTF	TGTGCCAGCTCACCACCAAACAGGAACTATGGCTACACCTTC
TRBV5-1	TRBJ1-5	TRBD1	-	CASSLEGAGNGQPQHF	TGCGCCAGCAGCTTGGAGGGGGCGGGGAACGGTCAGCCCCAGCATTTT